Below are 3 T cell receptor beta chains sequenced from a single sample in a study of T-cell reconstitution after alpha-beta-depleted transplantation in children. The library targeted TCRbeta and was prepared with unique molecular identifiers. MiXCR, applied by TCRdb to the PCR reads, yields one record per CDR3 protein. There are under 250,000 distinct CDR3 sequences in the sample; 6.6% occur only once, and about 6% lies in the top ten. The material was PBMCs, obtained before TCRalphabeta/CD19-depleted stem cell transplant. The receptors shown here come from a boy between 2 and 10 years old with acute lymphoblastic leukemia, due to receive a stem cell transplant.

This clonotype was seen only a few times. CDR3 bases: TGCGCCAGCAGTGAGACTAGCGGGGGGTACAATGAGCAGTTCTTC. Protein: CASSETSGGYNEQFF. V is TRBV10-2 and J is TRBJ2-1; the match to TRBD2 covers 12 bases. J was trimmed by 4 bases and V by 2 bases; bases with no gene match: 0. This CDR3 spans 15 amino acids. The germline CDR1 and CDR2 sequences are WSHSY and SAAADI.

At least ten counts were recorded for this clonotype. The chain joins TRBV7-2 to TRBJ2-1; D not resolved. Per germline, CDR1 SGHTA and CDR2 FQGNSA. The ends were cut back, 4 bases at V and 2 bases at J, with 6 bases in the middle. CDR3 length: 13 residues. As DNA, the CDR3 is TGTGCCAGCAGCTACCCCCCCTACAATGAGCAGTTCTTC. It yields the protein CASSYPPYNEQFF.

The chain is built from TRBV7-3 and TRBJ1-6; TRBD1 matches 9 bases. This CDR3 is built from 22 residues. Germline CDR1 SGHTA, CDR2 FQGTGA. V was clipped by 1 base and J by 0 bases; unmatched bases: 16. CDR3 DNA: TGTGCCAGCAGCTTAATCCGCACCGGGACAGGGTATTTTACCTCCTATAATTCACCCCTCCACTTT. Amino acid sequence: CASSLIRTGTGYFTSYNSPLHF.